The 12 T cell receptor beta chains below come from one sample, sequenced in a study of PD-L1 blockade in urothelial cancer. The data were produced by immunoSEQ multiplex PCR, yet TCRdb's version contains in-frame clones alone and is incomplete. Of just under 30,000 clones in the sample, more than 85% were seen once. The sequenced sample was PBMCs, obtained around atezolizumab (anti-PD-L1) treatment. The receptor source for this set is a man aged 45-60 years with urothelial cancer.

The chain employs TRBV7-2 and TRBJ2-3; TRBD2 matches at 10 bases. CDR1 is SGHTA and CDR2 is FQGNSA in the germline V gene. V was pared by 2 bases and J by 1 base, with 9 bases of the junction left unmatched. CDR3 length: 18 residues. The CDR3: CASSLRASGSMGTDTQYF. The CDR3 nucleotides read TGTGCCAGCAGCTTACGGGCTAGCGGGAGTATGGGCACAGATACGCAGTATTTT.

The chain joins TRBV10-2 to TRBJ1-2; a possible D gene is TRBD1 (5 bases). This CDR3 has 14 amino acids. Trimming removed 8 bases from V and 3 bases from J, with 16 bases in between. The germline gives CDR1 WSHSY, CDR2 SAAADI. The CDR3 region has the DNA TGCGCCAGCCCAGTACGACCGGGGGACTATGGCTACACCTTC. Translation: CASPVRPGDYGYTF.

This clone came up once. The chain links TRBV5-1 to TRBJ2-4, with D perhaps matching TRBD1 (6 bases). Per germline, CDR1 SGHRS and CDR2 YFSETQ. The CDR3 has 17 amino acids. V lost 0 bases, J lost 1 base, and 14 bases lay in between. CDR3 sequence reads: CASSLGTGSNAKNIQYF. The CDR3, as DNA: TGCGCCAGCAGCTTGGGAACAGGGAGCAATGCCAAAAACATTCAGTACTTC.

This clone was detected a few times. The CDR3 DNA sequence: TGCGCCAGCAGTGAGGGCAGGGCCAACGAGCAGTACTTC. Translated, it gives CASSEGRANEQYF. The rearrangement joins TRBV10-1 to TRBJ2-7; D might be TRBD1 (5 bases). V was clipped by 2 bases and J by 5 bases, with 10 bases between them. CDR3 size: 13 residues. Per germline, CDR1 WNHNN and CDR2 SYGVQD (reference sequence).

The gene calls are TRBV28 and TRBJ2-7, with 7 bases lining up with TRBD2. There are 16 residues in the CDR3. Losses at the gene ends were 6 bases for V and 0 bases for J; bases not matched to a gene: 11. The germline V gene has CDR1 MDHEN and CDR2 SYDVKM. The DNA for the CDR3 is TGTGCCAGCAGCGGACTAAGCGGGGTGATCTCCTACGAGCAGTACTTC. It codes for CASSGLSGVISYEQYF. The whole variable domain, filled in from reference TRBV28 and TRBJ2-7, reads DVKVTQSSRYLVKRTGEKVFLECVQDMDHENMFWYRQDPGLGLRLIYFSYDVKMKEKGDIPEGYSVSREKKERFSLILESASTNQTSMYLCASSGLSGVISYEQYFGPGTRLTVT.

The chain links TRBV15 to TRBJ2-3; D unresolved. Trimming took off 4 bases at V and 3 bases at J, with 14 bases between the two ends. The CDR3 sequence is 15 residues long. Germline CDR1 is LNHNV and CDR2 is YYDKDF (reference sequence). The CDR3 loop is CATSISKGVTDTQYF. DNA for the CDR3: TGTGCCACCAGCATATCAAAAGGAGTGACAGATACGCAGTATTTT.

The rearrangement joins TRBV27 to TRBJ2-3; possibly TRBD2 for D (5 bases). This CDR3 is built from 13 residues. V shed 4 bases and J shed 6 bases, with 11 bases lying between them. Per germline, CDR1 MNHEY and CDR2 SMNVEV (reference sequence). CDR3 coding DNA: TGTGCCAGCAGTTCAAAACCGGGGGATACGCAGTATTTT. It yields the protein CASSSKPGDTQYF.

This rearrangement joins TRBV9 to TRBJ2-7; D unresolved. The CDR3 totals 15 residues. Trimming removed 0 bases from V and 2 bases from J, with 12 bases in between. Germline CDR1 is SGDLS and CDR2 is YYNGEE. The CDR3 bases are TGTGCCAGCAGCGTAGCGTCCCAACCGGCCTACGAGCAGTACTTC. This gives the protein CASSVASQPAYEQYF.

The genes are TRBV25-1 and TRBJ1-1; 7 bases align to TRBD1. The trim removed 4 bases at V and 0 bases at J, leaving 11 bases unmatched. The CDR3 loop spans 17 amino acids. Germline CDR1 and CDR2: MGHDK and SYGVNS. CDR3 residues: CASSAHPGTAMNTEAFF. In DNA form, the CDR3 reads TGTGCCAGCAGTGCACATCCCGGGACAGCCATGAACACTGAAGCTTTCTTT.

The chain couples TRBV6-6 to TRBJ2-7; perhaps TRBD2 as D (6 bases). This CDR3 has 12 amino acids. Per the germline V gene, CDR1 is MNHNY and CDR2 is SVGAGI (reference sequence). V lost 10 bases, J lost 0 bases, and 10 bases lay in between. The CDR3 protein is CATSGSSYEQYF. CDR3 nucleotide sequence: TGTGCCACTTCCGGGAGCTCCTACGAGCAGTACTTC.

The CDR3 sequence: CASSLEAASGGRNYEQYF. The CDR3 nucleotides read TGTGCCAGCAGCTTAGAGGCGGCTAGCGGGGGCCGAAACTACGAGCAGTACTTC. The chain has TRBV7-2 and TRBJ2-7; 10 bases match TRBD2. The CDR3 extends over 18 amino acids. Trimming took 1 base from V and 3 from J; bases not matched to a gene: 12. The germline CDR1 and CDR2 sequences are SGHTA and FQGNSA. The variable domain in full, completed from reference TRBV7-2 and TRBJ2-7, reads GAGVSQSPSNKVTEKGKDVELRCDPISGHTALYWYRQSLGQGLEFLIYFQGNSAPDKSGLPSDRFSAERTGGSVSTLTIQRTQQEDSAVYLCASSLEAASGGRNYEQYFGPGTRLTVT.

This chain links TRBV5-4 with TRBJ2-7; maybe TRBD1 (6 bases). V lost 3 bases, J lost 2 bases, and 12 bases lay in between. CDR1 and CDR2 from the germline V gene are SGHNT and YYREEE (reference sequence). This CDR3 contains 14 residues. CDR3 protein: CASSSKTGTYEQYF. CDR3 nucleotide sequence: TGTGCCAGCAGCTCCAAAACAGGGACCTACGAGCAGTACTTC.